This T cell receptor beta chain was captured in a study of cytomegalovirus exposure and HLA in healthy donors. Across the study: Most donors, roughly 82% of some 400 genotyped, fell in the Caucasian-associated ancestry cluster. Study-level findings and limits: TCR beta V segments were, for the most part, productive about 87% or about 30% of the time in an earlier analysis.

This clone occurred once. The antigen remains undetermined. The PCR used 60 Vbeta and 13 Jbeta primers. TCRdb's table, derived via immunoSEQ multiplex PCR, lists solely in-frame clones and lacks some. Counted here are 150,000 to 200,000 clones, roughly 75% occurring once; the ten biggest clones make up over 4.5%. Trimming pared 9 bases from V and 2 bases from J, leaving 14 bases between. CDR1 is SGHRS, CDR2 YFSETQ, per germline. The CDR3 loop spans 14 amino acids. The chain is built from TRBV5-1 and TRBJ2-2; TRBD1 might be the D (6 bases). The TCR sequence derives from a male donor in good health and CMV-seronegative. Material: PBMCs. DNA for the CDR3: TGCGCCACCAGGCAGGGGATCAACACCGGGGAGCTGTTTTTT. Translated: CATRQGINTGELFF.